One sample yielded the 29 T cell receptor beta chains listed below, sequenced in a study of beta chain bispecific antibodies for T cell cancers. Points from the study as a whole: The leukemia cells, rather than normal T cells, gave most of the targeted TRBV signal.

Blood mononuclear cells were expanded for 3 days using either OKT3 anti-CD3 antibody or CD3/CD28 beads. These receptors' antigens are unknown. TCRdb re-derived calls from the 5' RACE reads in MiXCR, one entry per CDR3 protein. Of roughly 15,000 distinct CDR3 sequences listed, about 2.2% are singletons. Sequencing was performed on healthy donor T cells cultured with leukemia cells. The receptors stem from a human donor in good health. Some clones in this sample may be carry-over from other donors' samples.

This clonotype was seen repeatedly, ten times or more. The CDR3 sequence: CASSLARADTFTF. As DNA, the CDR3 is TGTGCCAGCAGCTTAGCGCGGGCAGACACCTTCACCTTC. This rearrangement joins TRBV7-8 to TRBJ1-2; no clear D gene. This CDR3 contains 13 residues. V lost 0 bases to trimming and J lost 13 bases, with 15 bases between them. Germline V lookup: CDR1 SGHVS, CDR2 FQNEAQ.

The sample holds a few counts of this clonotype. V and J are TRBV19 and TRBJ2-7, with TRBD1 identical over 7 bases. This CDR3 has 14 residues. The V gene's germline CDR1 is LNHDA and CDR2 SQIVND (reference sequence). Germline trimming cut 3 bases from V and 2 bases from J; bases unmatched to any gene: 4. The CDR3 is CASSIWTGAYEQYF. CDR3 DNA sequence: TGTGCCAGTAGTATTTGGACAGGTGCCTACGAGCAGTACTTC.

This clonotype was recorded at least ten times. V and J are TRBV20-1 and TRBJ2-7, with 9 bases lining up with TRBD1. Germline V gene sequence: CDR1 DFQATT, CDR2 SNEGSKA (reference sequence). CDR3 size: 14 residues. With 6 bases clipped from V and 2 bases from J, the junction kept 8 bases outside the gene matches. The CDR3 sequence is CSAHPGQGTYEQYF. DNA for the CDR3: TGCAGTGCGCATCCGGGACAGGGAACCTACGAGCAGTACTTC.

There are many counts of this clonotype. J is TRBJ1-2 and V is TRBV7-2; no clear D. Germline V CDR1 and CDR2: SGHTA, FQGNSA. This CDR3 contains 13 residues. V was pared by 1 base and J by 6 bases, with 9 bases between. The CDR3 nucleotides read TGTGCCAGCAGCTTAGGGGCTACAAATGGCTACACCTTC. It codes for CASSLGATNGYTF.

The sample holds many counts of this clonotype. The chain has TRBV13 and TRBJ2-1; TRBD2 aligns across 10 bases. Germline CDR1 and CDR2: PRHDT and FYEKMQ (reference sequence). Losses at the gene ends were 5 bases for V and 5 bases for J; bases not matched to a gene: 12. This CDR3 is 17 amino acids long. CDR3 nucleotide sequence: TGTGCCAGCAGCGCCCGCTCTCTAGCGGGGGCCCACAATGAGCAGTTCTTC. Translation gives CASSARSLAGAHNEQFF.

This clonotype has a count of ten or more. V gene TRBV5-1 combines with J gene TRBJ2-1, with TRBD2 identical over 14 bases. From germline, CDR1 is SGHRS and CDR2 YFSETQ. The CDR3 totals 16 residues. V lost 4 bases and J lost 3; bases outside the gene matches: 3. The DNA for the CDR3 is TGCGCCAGCAGCCCCGGGACTAGCGGGAGCTACAATGAGCAGTTCTTC. This codes for CASSPGTSGSYNEQFF.

This clonotype has more than one count but fewer than ten. This clone may be a read error of a much larger clone one base away. In this CDR3 the conserved last residue, phenylalanine or tryptophan, is missing, so a read error is likely. This chain uses TRBV7-9 with TRBJ2-3; 11 bases are shared with TRBD2. The CDR3 runs 19 residues. Germline V gene data show CDR1 as SEHNR and CDR2 as FQNEAQ (reference sequence). V was clipped by 1 base and J by 5 bases; unmatched bases: 14. The CDR3 is CASSLEVASGGPARDTQYY. CDR3 DNA sequence: TGTGCCAGCAGCTTAGAGGTGGCTAGCGGGGGGCCAGCACGAGATACGCAGTATTAT.

By share, this clonotype counts as medium-sized. The chain uses TRBV7-3 and TRBJ2-2, with D possibly TRBD1 on 5 matching bases. Per the germline V gene, CDR1 is SGHTA and CDR2 is FQGTGA. Trimming removed 3 bases at V and 6 bases at J, with 5 bases between. The CDR3 runs to 12 residues. The CDR3 DNA sequence: TGTGCCAGCAGCTTGGGGCCCGGGGAGCTGTTTTTT. Its translation is CASSLGPGELFF.

There are many counts of this clonotype. The rearrangement links TRBV18 to TRBJ2-3; 12 bases line up with TRBD2. The ends lost 3 bases at V and 4 bases at J; junction bases unmatched: 5. Germline CDR1 and CDR2: KGHSH and LQKENI. This CDR3 is 16 amino acids long. CDR3 nucleotides: TGTGCCAGCTCACCCCCCGGACTAGCGGGGCCAGATACGCAGTATTTT. Translating gives CASSPPGLAGPDTQYF.

The CDR3 region is CASSPWAGELFF. The CDR3, as DNA: TGTGCCAGCAGCCCCTGGGCCGGGGAGCTGTTTTTT. The chain joins TRBV27 to TRBJ2-2; no reliable D call. Deletions cut 6 bases from V and 6 bases from J, with 8 bases between. CDR3 size: 12 residues. Germline V gives CDR1 MNHEY, CDR2 SMNVEV (reference sequence).

This clonotype was seen many times. V and J are TRBV13 and TRBJ1-6; possible D gene TRBD1, 5 bases. The germline V gene has CDR1 PRHDT and CDR2 FYEKMQ (reference sequence). The CDR3 covers 17 residues. The germline V and J ends were trimmed by 3 bases and 6 bases, with 18 bases remaining between them. This CDR3 is CASSFGAAQTPNSPLHF. CDR3 in DNA: TGTGCCAGCAGCTTTGGGGCAGCTCAAACCCCTAATTCACCCCTCCACTTT.

This clonotype was picked up many times. This chain links TRBV5-1 with TRBJ2-2, with D perhaps assigned TRBD1 or TRBD2 (6 bases each). The CDR3 totals 16 residues. Germline V gene sequence: CDR1 SGHRS, CDR2 YFSETQ. The germline V and J ends were trimmed by 2 bases and 0 bases, with 11 bases remaining between them. CDR3 amino acids: CASSLRGDPNTGELFF. The CDR3 nucleotides are TGCGCCAGCAGCTTAAGGGGGGACCCGAACACCGGGGAGCTGTTTTTT.

This chain joins TRBV7-2 and TRBJ2-3; D gene unclear. Germline V gene data show CDR1 as SGHTA and CDR2 as FQGNSA. The CDR3 runs to 15 residues. Trimming pared 3 bases from V and 0 bases from J, leaving 10 bases between. The chain's CDR3 is CASSFFGFSTDTQYF. The CDR3 bases are TGTGCCAGCAGCTTTTTCGGGTTTAGCACAGATACGCAGTATTTT. Combining the CDR3 with reference TRBV7-2 and TRBJ2-3 gives the whole variable domain GAGVSQSPSNKVTEKGKDVELRCDPISGHTALYWYRQSLGQGLEFLIYFQGNSAPDKSGLPSDRFSAERTGGSVSTLTIQRTQQEDSAVYLCASSFFGFSTDTQYFGPGTRLTVL.

The sample holds many counts of this clonotype. CDR3 sequence (DNA): TGTGCCAGCAGCTTAGCTTCTAGCGGAGATACGCAGTATTTT. This sequence encodes CASSLASSGDTQYF. The rearrangement joins TRBV7-2 to TRBJ2-3; TRBD2 matches at 7 bases. CDR1 and CDR2 from the germline V gene are SGHTA and FQGNSA. Trimming at V came to 0 bases and at J to 5 bases, leaving 2 bases not matched to a gene. This CDR3 region has 14 residues. Based on the CDR3 plus reference TRBV7-2 and TRBJ2-3, the full variable domain is GAGVSQSPSNKVTEKGKDVELRCDPISGHTALYWYRQSLGQGLEFLIYFQGNSAPDKSGLPSDRFSAERTGGSVSTLTIQRTQQEDSAVYLCASSLASSGDTQYFGPGTRLTVL.

The table lists this clonotype with many counts. The chain employs TRBV28 and TRBJ2-2, with 8 positions matching TRBD1. This CDR3 has 14 amino acids. CDR1 is MDHEN and CDR2 is SYDVKM in the germline V gene. J gave up 7 bases and V 6 bases, and 7 bases lay outside the gene matches. The CDR3 region is CASSRTGMDGELFF. The CDR3 bases are TGTGCCAGCAGCCGGACAGGGATGGACGGGGAGCTGTTTTTT.

This clonotype was recorded many times. CDR3 nucleotides: TGTGCCAGCAGTTCAGTAGAACATCAGCCCCAGCATTTT. Residues: CASSSVEHQPQHF. This chain connects TRBV27 to TRBJ1-5; D is ambiguous. The ends were cut back, 4 bases at V and 5 bases at J, with 9 bases in the middle. Germline V gene lookup returns CDR1 MNHEY and CDR2 SMNVEV (reference sequence). The CDR3 contains 13 residues.

This clonotype appeared many times. The genes are TRBV19 and TRBJ1-5, with 8 bases that match TRBD1. Germline V CDR1 and CDR2: LNHDA, SQIVND (reference sequence). This CDR3 has 13 residues. Trimming took 8 bases from V and 6 from J; bases not matched to a gene: 6. The CDR3 sequence is CASDWTGPQPQHF. CDR3 coding DNA: TGTGCCAGTGACTGGACAGGGCCTCAGCCCCAGCATTTT.

This clonotype was detected a few times. V usage is TRBV20-1 and J usage is TRBJ1-1, with 11 bases matching TRBD1. This CDR3 is built from 16 residues. Germline trimming cut 2 bases from V and 4 bases from J; bases unmatched to any gene: 9. Per the germline V gene, CDR1 is DFQATT and CDR2 is SNEGSKA (reference sequence). This chain's CDR3 is CSARPNSGTGGTEAFF. The CDR3 nucleotides are TGCAGTGCTAGACCGAACAGCGGGACAGGGGGCACTGAAGCTTTCTTT.

In regard to this clonotype: Just one base apart from a much larger clone, this may be a read error. This chain joins TRBV13 and TRBJ2-7; 15 bases map to TRBD2. Germline V CDR1 and CDR2: PRHDT, FYEKMQ (reference sequence). CDR3 length equals 16 residues. DNA of the CDR3: TGTGCCAGCAGCTTGGGACTAGCGGGGGGTCTCGACGAGCGGTACTTC. Translation gives CASSLGLAGGLDERYF.

The chain uses TRBV30 and TRBJ1-1; D may be TRBD1 (6 bases). The CDR3 extends over 13 amino acids. The germline V and J ends were trimmed by 5 bases and 0 bases, with 10 bases remaining between them. The V gene's germline CDR1 is GTSNPN and CDR2 SVGIG (reference sequence). The CDR3 region has the DNA TGTGCCTGGGGGGGCGTAATGAACACTGAAGCTTTCTTT. Protein: CAWGGVMNTEAFF.

CDR3 loop: CASRPWTASNTGELFF. The CDR3 bases are TGTGCCAGCAGACCGTGGACAGCCTCGAACACCGGGGAGCTGTTTTTT. The chain couples TRBV12-3 or TRBV12-4 to TRBJ2-2; tentative D call: TRBD1 (6 bases). V was trimmed by 6 bases and J by 0 bases, leaving 14 bases between them. The CDR3 loop spans 16 amino acids.

By sample share, this clonotype is medium-sized. The chain carries TRBV28 and TRBJ1-5, with 7 bases fitting TRBD1. The V and J ends lost 7 bases and 4 bases, in that order; junction bases with no gene match: 10. The V gene's germline CDR1 is MDHEN and CDR2 SYDVKM. This CDR3 spans 15 amino acids. CDR3 protein: CASTKGQARNQPQHF. The CDR3 coding sequence is TGTGCCAGCACCAAAGGACAGGCCCGAAATCAGCCCCAGCATTTT.

This clonotype has a count of ten or more. The J gene is TRBJ1-1, the V gene TRBV10-3; 10 bases line up with TRBD1. The CDR3 has 16 residues. The germline V gene has CDR1 ENHRY and CDR2 SYGVKD. Losses at the gene ends were 0 bases for V and 5 bases for J; bases not matched to a gene: 6. DNA for the CDR3: TGTGCCATCAGTGAGTCCGGGACAGGGGCTGTTACTGAAGCTTTCTTT. It specifies CAISESGTGAVTEAFF.

This clonotype showed up many times. The gene calls are TRBV12-3 or TRBV12-4 and TRBJ2-5; 8 bases agree with TRBD2. V trimming: 5 bases; J trimming: 4 bases; junction bases outside the gene matches: 6. There are 14 residues in the CDR3. CDR3 coding DNA: TGTGCCAGCAGTCGCCCGGGGGGGGCAGAGACCCAGTACTTC. Its translation: CASSRPGGAETQYF.

This clonotype was seen repeatedly, ten times or more. The genes are TRBV28 and TRBJ1-5; no clear D gene. The V end lost 2 bases, the J end lost 0 bases, and 8 bases lay between the germline ends. Germline assignment: CDR1 MDHEN and CDR2 SYDVKM. This CDR3 region has 15 residues. The CDR3 region is CASSLDIDSNQPQHF. Written as DNA, the CDR3 is TGTGCCAGCAGTTTAGATATCGATAGCAATCAGCCCCAGCATTTT.

This clonotype has at least ten counts. The junction shows a germline mismatch at one end, possibly a read error. This chain links TRBV5-5 with TRBJ1-1; D remains unclear. The CDR3 consists of 12 residues. Germline CDR1 is SGHKS and CDR2 is YYEKEE (reference sequence). The CDR3 spells CASSLGGLPAAF. CDR3 coding DNA: TGTGCCAGCAGCTTGGGAGGCCTGCCAGCCGCGTTT.

Ten or more counts support this clonotype. The rearrangement links TRBV3-1 to TRBJ2-3, with D tentatively TRBD1 (5 bases). Germline loops: CDR1 LGHDT, CDR2 YNNKEL (reference sequence). The CDR3 has 18 amino acids. V dropped 0 bases and J dropped 0 bases, with 16 bases sitting between them. The chain's CDR3 is CASSQDLNRSYSTDTQYF. The CDR3, as DNA: TGTGCCAGCAGCCAAGATCTTAACAGGTCATACAGCACAGATACGCAGTATTTT.

There are many counts of this clonotype. The chain employs TRBV11-3 and TRBJ2-1, with 9 bases lining up with TRBD2. The V gene's germline CDR1 is SGHNT and CDR2 YENEEA. V shed 5 bases, J shed 3 bases, and the junction held 8 bases outside the gene matches. This CDR3 comprises 16 residues. The CDR3 loop reads CASSPDPTSGYNEQFF. As DNA, the CDR3 is TGTGCCAGCAGCCCGGATCCGACTAGCGGCTACAATGAGCAGTTCTTC.

This clonotype was recorded at least ten times. The rearrangement links TRBV28 to TRBJ1-1; no reliable D call. The V end lost 2 bases, the J end lost 0 bases, and 7 bases lay between the germline ends. This CDR3 contains 14 residues. CDR1 and CDR2 from the germline V gene are MDHEN and SYDVKM. CDR3 in DNA: TGTGCCAGCAGTTTAGCCAGCCTGAACACTGAAGCTTTCTTT. Its protein is CASSLASLNTEAFF.